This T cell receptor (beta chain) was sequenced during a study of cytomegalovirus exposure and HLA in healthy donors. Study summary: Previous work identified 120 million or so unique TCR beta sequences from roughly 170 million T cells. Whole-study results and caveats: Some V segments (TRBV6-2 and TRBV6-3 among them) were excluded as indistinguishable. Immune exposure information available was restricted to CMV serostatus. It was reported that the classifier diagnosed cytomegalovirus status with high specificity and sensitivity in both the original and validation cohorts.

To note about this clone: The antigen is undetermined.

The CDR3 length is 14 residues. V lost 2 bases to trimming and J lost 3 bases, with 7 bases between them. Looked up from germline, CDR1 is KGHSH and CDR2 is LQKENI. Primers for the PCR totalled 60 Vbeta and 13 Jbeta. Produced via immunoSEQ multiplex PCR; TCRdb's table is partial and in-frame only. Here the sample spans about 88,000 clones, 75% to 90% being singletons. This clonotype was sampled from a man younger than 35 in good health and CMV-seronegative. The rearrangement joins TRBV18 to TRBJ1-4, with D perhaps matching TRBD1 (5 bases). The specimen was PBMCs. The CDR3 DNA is TGTGCCAGCTCACCAGGACACCCTAATGAAAAACTGTTTTTT. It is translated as CASSPGHPNEKLFF.